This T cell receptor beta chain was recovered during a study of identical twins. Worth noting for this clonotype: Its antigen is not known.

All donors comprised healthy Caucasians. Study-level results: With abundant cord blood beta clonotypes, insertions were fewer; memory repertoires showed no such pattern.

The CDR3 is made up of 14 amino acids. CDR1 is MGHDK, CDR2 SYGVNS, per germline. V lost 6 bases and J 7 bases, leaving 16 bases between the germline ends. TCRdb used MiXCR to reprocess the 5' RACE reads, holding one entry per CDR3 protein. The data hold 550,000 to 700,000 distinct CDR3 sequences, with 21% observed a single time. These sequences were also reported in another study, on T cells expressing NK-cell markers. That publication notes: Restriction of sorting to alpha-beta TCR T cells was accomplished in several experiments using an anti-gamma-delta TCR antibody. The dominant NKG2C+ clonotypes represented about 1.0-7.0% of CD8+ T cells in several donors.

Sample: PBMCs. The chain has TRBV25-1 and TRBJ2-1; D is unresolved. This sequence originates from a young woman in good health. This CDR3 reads CASRLNTQGNEQFF. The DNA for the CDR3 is TGTGCCAGCAGGTTGAACACCCAAGGGAATGAGCAGTTCTTC.